What follows are 11 T cell receptor beta chains derived from one specimen sequenced in a study of beta chain features in type 1 diabetes. General study results and limits: Patients with Type 1 diabetes showed moderately but significantly shorter TCRB CDR3s in all four CD4+ subsets.

Antigens for these TCRs are unknown. Expressed TCRB transcripts were sequenced because the entire RNA isolate underwent reverse transcription. The data were produced by immunoSEQ multiplex PCR, yet TCRdb's version contains in-frame clones alone and is incomplete. The sample gives a few hundred thousand clones, 16% of which show up once; approximately 0.086% is in the top ten. The sequenced material came from naive CD4+ T cells from blood. These TCRs come from a man aged 30 to 45 with type 1 diabetes.

There are a few counts of this clone. This chain connects TRBV4-1 to TRBJ2-5; D remains ambiguous. The CDR3 covers 18 residues. The ends were cut back, 3 bases at V and 1 base at J, with 21 bases in the middle. Per the germline V gene, CDR1 is MGHRA and CDR2 is YSYEKL. DNA for the CDR3: TGCGCCAGCAGCCACCTCGGGCGTGTCCGAGCCTTCCAAGAGACCCAGTACTTC. It encodes CASSHLGRVRAFQETQYF.

This chain joins TRBV7-9 and TRBJ2-4, with 8 bases fitting TRBD2. Germline V gene data show CDR1 as SEHNR and CDR2 as FQNEAQ (reference sequence). This CDR3 is 13 amino acids long. V shed 2 bases and J 8 bases; nucleotides not matched to a gene: 2. CDR3 nucleotide sequence: TGTGCCAGCAGCTTATCGGGAGGGGACATTCAGTACTTC. Translation: CASSLSGGDIQYF.

The chain recombines TRBV7-2 with TRBJ2-1; tentatively, D is TRBD2 (5 bases). The ends were cut back, 1 base at V and 0 bases at J, with 10 bases in the middle. Germline V gene data show CDR1 as SGHTA and CDR2 as FQGNSA. The CDR3 sequence is 16 residues long. The CDR3 loop reads CASSLVAPSSYNEQFF. The CDR3 region has the DNA TGTGCCAGCAGCTTAGTAGCGCCCAGCTCCTACAATGAGCAGTTCTTC.

This chain uses TRBV20-1 with TRBJ1-4, with D uncertain. Trimming removed 6 bases from V and 5 bases from J, with 4 bases in between. CDR1 and CDR2 from the germline V gene are DFQATT and SNEGSKA (reference sequence). The CDR3 runs to 10 residues. The DNA of the CDR3 is TGCAGTGCAAAGAATGAAAAACTGTTTTTT. Amino acids: CSAKNEKLFF.

This clone appeared once. This CDR3 reads CASSLAGTQETQYF. The CDR3 DNA follows: TGTGCCAGCAGCTTAGCCGGGACACAAGAGACCCAGTACTTC. The V gene is TRBV7-2, the J gene TRBJ2-5; TRBD1 might be the D (6 bases). The CDR3 totals 14 residues. From germline, CDR1 is SGHTA and CDR2 FQGNSA. With 0 bases removed from V and 2 bases from J, the gap between germline ends came to 7 bases. The entire variable domain, with the rest obtained from reference TRBV7-2 and TRBJ2-5, is as follows: GAGVSQSPSNKVTEKGKDVELRCDPISGHTALYWYRQSLGQGLEFLIYFQGNSAPDKSGLPSDRFSAERTGGSVSTLTIQRTQQEDSAVYLCASSLAGTQETQYFGPGTRLLVL.

This clone was seen a few times. Other nucleotide sequences in the sample specify the same CDR3. The J gene is TRBJ2-5, the V gene TRBV13; D is ambiguous. The germline V and J ends were trimmed by 3 bases and 4 bases, with 3 bases remaining between them. Germline CDR1 reads PRHDT; CDR2 reads FYEKMQ (reference sequence). This CDR3 comprises 11 residues. CDR3 sequence reads: CASSFRETQYF. CDR3 bases: TGTGCCAGCAGCTTCAGAGAGACCCAGTACTTC.

This clone was observed a few times. The chain is built from TRBV4-1 and TRBJ2-5; 10 nucleotides line up with TRBD1. The CDR3 has 16 amino acids. Trimming at V came to 5 bases and at J to 0 bases, leaving 6 bases not matched to a gene. Germline lookup yields CDR1 MGHRA and CDR2 YSYEKL. This CDR3 reads CASSGDRGSDQETQYF. The DNA of the CDR3 is TGCGCCAGCAGCGGGGACAGGGGCTCTGACCAAGAGACCCAGTACTTC.

This clone occurred a few times. The gene calls are TRBV7-2 and TRBJ2-3; 8 nucleotides line up with TRBD2. V was clipped by 2 bases and J by 2 bases; unmatched bases: 6. The length of the CDR3 is 16 residues. Germline V gene lookup returns CDR1 SGHTA and CDR2 FQGNSA. The CDR3 spells CASSLQSGRSTDTQYF. DNA of the CDR3: TGTGCCAGCAGCTTACAGAGCGGGAGATCCACAGATACGCAGTATTTT.

The CDR3 sequence is CASSVDELAGGGYEQYF. CDR3 DNA sequence: TGTGCCAGCAGCGTAGATGAACTAGCGGGAGGAGGGTACGAGCAGTACTTC. This chain uses TRBV9 with TRBJ2-7; 12 bases are a match to TRBD2. CDR1 SGDLS and CDR2 YYNGEE come from the germline V gene. The trim removed 0 bases at V and 4 bases at J, leaving 8 bases unmatched. This CDR3 is 17 amino acids long.

This clone was observed a handful of times. The chain couples TRBV29-1 to TRBJ1-4; no firm D call. Germline V gene data show CDR1 as SQVTM and CDR2 as ANQGSEA. The CDR3 length is 14 residues. V lost 6 bases and J lost 0, with 11 bases in between. In DNA, the CDR3 is TGCAGCGTCCGCGAGGTAGCAACTAATGAAAAACTGTTTTTT. Residues: CSVREVATNEKLFF.

This clone was observed a few times. The genes are TRBV28 and TRBJ2-7; D remains unclear. Germline CDR1 reads MDHEN; CDR2 reads SYDVKM. Trimming removed 7 bases from V and 2 bases from J, with 15 bases in between. There are 14 residues in the CDR3. CDR3 loop: CASKSVAAPYEQYF. The DNA for the CDR3 is TGTGCCAGCAAATCCGTCGCTGCACCCTACGAGCAGTACTTC.